This T cell receptor (beta chain) was captured by sequencing in a study of blood T cells in healthy people across ages (dated by TCRdb to 2015 to 2017). About the full investigation: In model experiments, roughly one uniquely barcoded TCR beta cDNA molecule per two T cells was captured by template switching. Age-related changes in TCR beta repertoire diversity were measured in the study by deep sequencing normalized with unique cDNA molecular identifiers. The donors were divided into four age groups: young (average about 15 years), middle-aged (about 40), aged (about 60) and long-lived (about 84). The study analyzed two additional independent replicas of 1 million unique cDNA reads from the same blood draw for two donors, one aged 18 to 29 and one aged 80 or older.

Worth noting for this clonotype: There is no known antigen for this receptor. The record has no base qualities; no much larger clone is one base away.

Via the germline V gene, CDR1 is SGHAT and CDR2 FQNNGV. The CDR3 has 13 amino acids, counting the end cysteine and phenylalanine. CDR3 DNA is the only sequence kept; it has 39 bases, read in frame from the first base. Trimming at the junction amounts to 3 bases on V and 13 bases on J, and the germline ends lie 18 bases apart. The roughly 39 donors, aged about 6 to 100 years, were systemically healthy Caucasian individuals from Russia. Roughly 10 milliliters of peripheral blood were drawn from each donor into EDTA-treated Vacutainer tubes. Ficoll-Paque density-gradient centrifugation was used to isolate PBMCs, with at least 6 million per sample. Total RNA, at least 6 micrograms per sample, was extracted from PBMCs with Trizol reagent. Naive CD45RAhigh/CD27high T cell percentages were measured by flow cytometry on a PBMC aliquot from every donor. Broader findings and caveats from the paper: Observed TCR beta diversity correlated strongly with the percentage of naive T cells measured by flow cytometry. Estimates of total diversity based on one million sequenced T cells were considered lower bounds and underestimates. Observed TCR beta diversity per million T cells fell roughly linearly with age, and a significant reduction was already apparent by age about 38. Donor CMV infection status was unknown, potentially confounding age-related changes in expanded clonotypes. Since profiling was done on bulk unsorted PBMCs, naive and antigen-experienced compartments could not be conclusively compared. Compared with the aged group, the long-lived group had more naive CD4+ T cells, fewer expanded clones and increased TCR diversity, suggesting age selection.

The method was 5' RACE. Reads for this sample came from an Illumina HiSeq 2500. A second PCR of about 7 to 12 cycles was performed with a sample-barcoded 5' primer and a J-beta primer mix. Each TCR beta cDNA molecule received a unique molecular identifier from a template-switch 5' adaptor carrying 12 random nucleotides. At least 3 million CDR3-containing paired-end reads were obtained from each sample. All of the RNA was converted into first-strand cDNA using the Mint cDNA synthesis kit, with a TRBC-specific oligonucleotide serving as the primer. All cDNA was treated with uracil-DNA glycosylase and then went through a first 18-cycle PCR with the universal primers M1SS and BC2_uni_R. The paper's processing steps were these. For normalization, 1 million high-quality reads were randomly selected from each sample, with every read carrying a distinct molecular identifier. Reads sharing molecular identifiers were discarded rather than binned into consensus sequences. MiTCR, with a Q25 quality threshold and the strictest error-elimination algorithm, was used for CDR3 identification, clonotype clustering and error correction. A nonparametric unseen species model using Euler transformation provided a lower-bound estimate of total TCR beta diversity. TCRdb redid the processing of the public reads, applying fastp at Q25 and MiXCR, and retained in-frame beta chains. Duplicate CDR3 protein sequences are folded into a single record with the most common DNA and genes. The V and J calls reflect TCRdb's pipeline rather than the authors' work. The sample table records hundreds of thousands of distinct CDR3 sequences; nearly 25% of these occur just once. In total, the top ten clones hold roughly 9% of the sample.

This sample also belongs to another study, concerning T cells of mothers and their children. The second study's paper adds: Nine systemically healthy Caucasian individuals, comprising three mothers and their six children, were included as donors. cDNA synthesis used all of the extracted RNA, with 1.5 ug of RNA in each 15 ul reaction. In the second PCR, the M1S primer introduced both the sample barcodes and 2-4 random nucleotides. Over 10 million TCR beta CDR3 reads came from each mother, compared with some 3 million reads from each child. TCR recombination output is similarly shaped by thymic selection in related and unrelated pairs, with a minor effect exerted by inherited differences. Normalized repertoire overlap was always slightly but never significantly higher in related than unrelated mother-child pairs. No persistent microchimeric T cell clones were detected, at a sensitivity of approximately 110 clones per million clonotypes. Deep NGS was used in the study to compare the TCR beta repertoires of mothers and children and to look for features that separate related mother-child pairs from unrelated individuals. Mothers averaged about 40 +/- 4 years of age and children averaged around 10 +/- 4 years. After adapters were ligated using NEBNext reagents, the libraries underwent 100+100 nt paired-end sequencing on an Illumina HiSeq 2000. To avoid cross-contamination, the mother libraries and the child libraries were prepared a month apart and sequenced in separate runs. For each donor, somewhere between roughly 450,000 and 2,200,000 distinct TCR beta clonotypes were identified. Naive TCR beta clonotypes were estimated from low-frequency clonotypes matched to each donor's FACS-determined naive share, without sorting.

The sequence links TRBV11-2 to TRBJ2-5, with the D segment possibly TRBD1 or TRBD2, each aligning over 5 bases. Sequenced material: blood. The sequence came from a boy younger than 18 in good health. The CDR3 amino acid sequence is: CASSFAGTDTLYF. The DNA sequence is given as TGTGCCAGCAGCTTCGCCGGGACGGACACTCTGTACTTC.